This record concerns one T cell receptor beta chain sequence. Its antigen is unidentified. This sample was taken from a study of shared clonotypes between healthy human individuals. Whole-study context: The study used three CD4 naive, three CD4 memory, two CD8 naive and one CD8 memory plate per donor. Study outcomes and limitations: The study found about 5% of naive CD4 clonotypes shared across four donors. Naive subsets, compared against memory subsets, generally had larger estimated richness values.

Profiled with immunoSEQ multiplex PCR; TCRdb holds only in-frame clones, not every one. The sample consists of approximately 720,000 clones, roughly 78% of them appearing once. V dropped 4 bases and J dropped 3 bases, with 16 bases sitting between them. This CDR3 is built from 15 residues. Per the germline V gene, CDR1 is LNHDA and CDR2 is SQIVND (reference sequence). The sequenced material came from memory CD4+ T cells sorted from blood. As for subset: CD45RA-negative fraction. The rearrangement joins TRBV19 to TRBJ2-7, with D possibly TRBD2 on 5 matching bases. The source is a woman in her twenties or thirties in good health. DNA for the CDR3: TGTGCCAGTAGTAGTACGGGATCGACCCTCTACGAGCAGTACTTC. Protein: CASSSTGSTLYEQYF.